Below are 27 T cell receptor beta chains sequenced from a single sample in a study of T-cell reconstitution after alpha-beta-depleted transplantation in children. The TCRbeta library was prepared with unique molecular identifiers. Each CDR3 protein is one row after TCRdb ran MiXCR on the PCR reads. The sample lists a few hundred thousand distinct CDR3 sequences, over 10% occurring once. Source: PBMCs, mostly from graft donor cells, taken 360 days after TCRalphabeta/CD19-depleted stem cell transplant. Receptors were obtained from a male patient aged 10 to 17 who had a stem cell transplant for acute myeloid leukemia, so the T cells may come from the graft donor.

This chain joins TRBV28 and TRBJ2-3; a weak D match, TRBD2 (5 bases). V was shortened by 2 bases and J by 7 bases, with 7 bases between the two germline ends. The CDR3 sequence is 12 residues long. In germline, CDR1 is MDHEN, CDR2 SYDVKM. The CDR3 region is CASSLRENTQYF. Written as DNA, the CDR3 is TGTGCCAGCAGTTTAAGGGAGAATACGCAGTATTTT.

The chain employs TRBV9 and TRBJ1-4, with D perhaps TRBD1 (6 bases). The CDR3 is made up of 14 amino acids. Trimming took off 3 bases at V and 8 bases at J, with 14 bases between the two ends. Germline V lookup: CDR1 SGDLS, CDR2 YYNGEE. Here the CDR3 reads CASSETGGGEKLFF. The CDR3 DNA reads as TGTGCCAGCAGCGAGACAGGAGGGGGAGAAAAACTGTTTTTT. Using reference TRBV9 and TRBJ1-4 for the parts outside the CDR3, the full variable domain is DSGVTQTPKHLITATGQRVTLRCSPRSGDLSVYWYQQSLDQGLQFLIQYYNGEERAKGNILERFSAQQFPDLHSELNLSSLELGDSALYFCASSETGGGEKLFFGSGTQLSVL.

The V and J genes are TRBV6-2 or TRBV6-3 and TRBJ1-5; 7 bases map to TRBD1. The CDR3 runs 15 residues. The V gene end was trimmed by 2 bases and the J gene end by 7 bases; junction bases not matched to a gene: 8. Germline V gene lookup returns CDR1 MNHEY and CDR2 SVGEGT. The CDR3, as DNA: TGTGCCAGCAGTTACACAGGGGATTCGAGACAGCCCCAGCATTTT. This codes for CASSYTGDSRQPQHF.

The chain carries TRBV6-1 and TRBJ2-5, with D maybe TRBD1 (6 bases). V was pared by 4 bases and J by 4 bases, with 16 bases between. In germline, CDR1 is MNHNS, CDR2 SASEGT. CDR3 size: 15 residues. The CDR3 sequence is CASSATSGVRETQYF. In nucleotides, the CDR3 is TGTGCCAGCAGTGCAACGTCAGGGGTCCGAGAGACCCAGTACTTC.

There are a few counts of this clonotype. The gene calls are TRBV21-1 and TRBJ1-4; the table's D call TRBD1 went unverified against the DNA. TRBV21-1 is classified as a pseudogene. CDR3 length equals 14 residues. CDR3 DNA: TGTGCCAGCACCCGGACGTCCTTTAATGAAAAACTGTTTTTT. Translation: CASTRTSFNEKLFF.

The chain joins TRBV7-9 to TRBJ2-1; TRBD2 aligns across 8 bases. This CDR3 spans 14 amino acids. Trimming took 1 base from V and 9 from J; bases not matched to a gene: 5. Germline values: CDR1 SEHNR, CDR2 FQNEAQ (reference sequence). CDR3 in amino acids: CASSLVGLEGEQFF. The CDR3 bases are TGTGCCAGCAGCTTAGTGGGACTAGAGGGTGAGCAGTTCTTC.

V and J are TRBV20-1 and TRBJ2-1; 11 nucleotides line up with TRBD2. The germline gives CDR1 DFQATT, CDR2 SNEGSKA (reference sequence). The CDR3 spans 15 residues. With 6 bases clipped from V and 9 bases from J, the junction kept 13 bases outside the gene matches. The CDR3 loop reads CSAGTLAGDLIEQFF. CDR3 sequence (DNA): TGCAGTGCCGGAACACTAGCGGGAGATCTTATTGAGCAGTTCTTC.

The CDR3 DNA sequence: TGCAGCGTCGGCGGGACCGCCCGGTTTGGCTACGAGCAGTACTTC. Protein sequence: CSVGGTARFGYEQYF. V is TRBV29-1 and J is TRBJ2-7, with D perhaps TRBD2 (6 bases). CDR1 is SQVTM and CDR2 is ANQGSEA in the germline V gene. CDR3 length equals 15 residues. V was shortened by 6 bases and J by 3 bases, with 21 bases between the two germline ends.

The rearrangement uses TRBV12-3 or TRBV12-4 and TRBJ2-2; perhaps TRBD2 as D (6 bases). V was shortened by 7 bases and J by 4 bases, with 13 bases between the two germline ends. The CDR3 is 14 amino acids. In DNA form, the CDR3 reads TGTGCCAGCACCAGTGTGACTAGCACCGGGGAGCTGTTTTTT. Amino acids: CASTSVTSTGELFF.

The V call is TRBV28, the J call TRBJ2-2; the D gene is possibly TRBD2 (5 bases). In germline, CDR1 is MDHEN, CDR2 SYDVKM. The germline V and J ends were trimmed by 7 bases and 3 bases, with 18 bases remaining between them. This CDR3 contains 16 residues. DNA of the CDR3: TGTGCCAGCAACCTAGGGCGGGCGCGGTACACCGGGGAGCTGTTTTTT. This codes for CASNLGRARYTGELFF.

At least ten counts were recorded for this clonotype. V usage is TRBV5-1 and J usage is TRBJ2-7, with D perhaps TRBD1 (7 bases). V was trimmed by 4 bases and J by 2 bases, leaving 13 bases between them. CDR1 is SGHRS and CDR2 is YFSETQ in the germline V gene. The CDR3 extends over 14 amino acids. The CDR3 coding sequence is TGCGCCAGCAGCATGGACAGGAGGGCCTACGAGCAGTACTTC. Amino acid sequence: CASSMDRRAYEQYF.

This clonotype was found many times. CDR3 amino acids: CASSPTGNPYEQYF. The DNA of the CDR3 is TGTGCCAGCAGCCCCACCGGGAACCCCTACGAGCAGTACTTC. This rearrangement joins TRBV11-2 to TRBJ2-7, with D tentatively TRBD2 (5 bases). Deletions cut 5 bases from V and 2 bases from J, with 13 bases between. This CDR3 comprises 14 residues. In germline, CDR1 is SGHAT, CDR2 FQNNGV. Full variable domain (outside the CDR3, taken from reference TRBV11-2 and TRBJ2-7): EAGVAQSPRYKIIEKRQSVAFWCNPISGHATLYWYQQILGQGPKLLIQFQNNGVVDDSQLPKDRFSAERLKGVDSTLKIQPAKLEDSAVYLCASSPTGNPYEQYFGPGTRLTVT.

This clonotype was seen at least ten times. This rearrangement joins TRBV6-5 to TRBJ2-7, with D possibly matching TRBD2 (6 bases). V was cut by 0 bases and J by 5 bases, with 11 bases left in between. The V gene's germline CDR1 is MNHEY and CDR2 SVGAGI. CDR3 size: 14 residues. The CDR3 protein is CASSYSPSENEQYF. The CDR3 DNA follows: TGTGCCAGCAGTTACTCGCCTAGCGAGAACGAGCAGTACTTC.

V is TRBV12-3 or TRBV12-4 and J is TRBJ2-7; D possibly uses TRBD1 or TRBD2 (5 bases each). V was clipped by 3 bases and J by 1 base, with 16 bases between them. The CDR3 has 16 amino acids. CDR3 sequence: CASSFIGVGVSYEQYF. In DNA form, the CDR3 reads TGTGCCAGCAGTTTTATTGGAGTGGGGGTTTCCTACGAGCAGTACTTC.

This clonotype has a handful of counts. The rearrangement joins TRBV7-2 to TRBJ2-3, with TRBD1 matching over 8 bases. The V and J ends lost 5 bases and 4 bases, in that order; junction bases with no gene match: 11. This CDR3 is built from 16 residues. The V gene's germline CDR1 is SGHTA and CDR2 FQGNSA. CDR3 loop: CASSRQGNGVADTQYF. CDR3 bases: TGTGCCAGCAGCCGACAGGGGAACGGAGTGGCAGATACGCAGTATTTT.

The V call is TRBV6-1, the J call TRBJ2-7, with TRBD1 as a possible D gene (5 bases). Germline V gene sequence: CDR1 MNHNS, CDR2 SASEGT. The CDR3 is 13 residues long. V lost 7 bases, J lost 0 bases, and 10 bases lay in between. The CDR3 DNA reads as TGTGCCAGCATTGCAGGGATCTCCTACGAGCAGTACTTC. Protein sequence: CASIAGISYEQYF.

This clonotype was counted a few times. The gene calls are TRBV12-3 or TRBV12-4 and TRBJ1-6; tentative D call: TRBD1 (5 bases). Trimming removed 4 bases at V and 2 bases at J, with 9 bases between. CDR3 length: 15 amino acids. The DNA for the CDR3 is TGTGCCAGCAGTTACCGGGGGACCTATAATTCACCCCTCCACTTT. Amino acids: CASSYRGTYNSPLHF.

The chain's CDR3 is CASKGYRGEASEQFF. In nucleotides, the CDR3 is TGTGCCAGCAAGGGGTATAGGGGGGAGGCAAGTGAGCAGTTCTTC. This sequence joins TRBV6-1 and TRBJ2-1; D is possibly TRBD1 or TRBD2 (6 bases each). The germline V gene has CDR1 MNHNS and CDR2 SASEGT. The V end lost 7 bases, the J end lost 9 bases, and 22 bases lay between the germline ends. This CDR3 region has 15 residues.

In DNA form, the CDR3 reads TGTGCCAGCAGCAAGGGACTAGCGGGAGGAACCACAGATACGCAGTATTTT. This sequence encodes CASSKGLAGGTTDTQYF. The chain uses TRBV7-2 and TRBJ2-3, with 15 bases fitting TRBD2. The CDR3 totals 17 residues. CDR1 is SGHTA and CDR2 is FQGNSA in the germline V gene. V trimming: 5 bases; J trimming: 2 bases; junction bases outside the gene matches: 5. Based on the CDR3 plus reference TRBV7-2 and TRBJ2-3, the full variable domain is GAGVSQSPSNKVTEKGKDVELRCDPISGHTALYWYRQSLGQGLEFLIYFQGNSAPDKSGLPSDRFSAERTGGSVSTLTIQRTQQEDSAVYLCASSKGLAGGTTDTQYFGPGTRLTVL.

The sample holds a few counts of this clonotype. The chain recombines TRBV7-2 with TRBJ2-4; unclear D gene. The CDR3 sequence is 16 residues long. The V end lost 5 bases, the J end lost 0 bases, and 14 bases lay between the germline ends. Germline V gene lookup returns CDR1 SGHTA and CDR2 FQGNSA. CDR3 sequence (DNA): TGTGCCAGCAGCCCAGTAGCCGATTTAGCCAAAAACATTCAGTACTTC. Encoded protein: CASSPVADLAKNIQYF. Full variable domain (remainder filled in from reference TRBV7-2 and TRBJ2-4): GAGVSQSPSNKVTEKGKDVELRCDPISGHTALYWYRQSLGQGLEFLIYFQGNSAPDKSGLPSDRFSAERTGGSVSTLTIQRTQQEDSAVYLCASSPVADLAKNIQYFGAGTRLSVL.

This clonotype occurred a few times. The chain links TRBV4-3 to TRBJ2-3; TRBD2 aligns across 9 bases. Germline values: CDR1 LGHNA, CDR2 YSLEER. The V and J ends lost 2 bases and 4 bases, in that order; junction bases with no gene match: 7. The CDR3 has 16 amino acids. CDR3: CASSQRLAAMADTQYF. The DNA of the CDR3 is TGCGCCAGCAGCCAAAGACTAGCGGCTATGGCAGATACGCAGTATTTT.

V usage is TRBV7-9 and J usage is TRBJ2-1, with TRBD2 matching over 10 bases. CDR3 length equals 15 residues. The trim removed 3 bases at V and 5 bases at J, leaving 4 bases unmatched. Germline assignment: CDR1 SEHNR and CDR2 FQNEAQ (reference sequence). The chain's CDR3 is CASSFFLAGDNEQFF. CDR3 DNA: TGTGCCAGCAGCTTCTTCCTAGCGGGGGACAATGAGCAGTTCTTC. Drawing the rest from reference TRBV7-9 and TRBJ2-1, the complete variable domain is DTGVSQNPRHKITKRGQNVTFRCDPISEHNRLYWYRQTLGQGPEFLTYFQNEAQLEKSRLLSDRFSAERPKGSFSTLEIQRTEQGDSAMYLCASSFFLAGDNEQFFGPGTRLTVL.

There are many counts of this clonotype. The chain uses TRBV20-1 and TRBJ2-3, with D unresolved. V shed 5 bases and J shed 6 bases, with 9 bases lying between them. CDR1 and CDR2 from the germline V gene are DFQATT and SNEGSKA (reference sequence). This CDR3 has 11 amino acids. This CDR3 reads CSAGGRDTQYF. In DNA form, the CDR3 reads TGCAGTGCTGGCGGACGTGATACGCAGTATTTT.

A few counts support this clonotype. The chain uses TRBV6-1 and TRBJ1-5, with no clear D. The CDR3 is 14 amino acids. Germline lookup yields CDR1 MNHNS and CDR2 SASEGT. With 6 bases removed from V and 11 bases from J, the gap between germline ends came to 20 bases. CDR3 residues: CASSPPEGKGAQHF. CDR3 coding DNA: TGTGCCAGCAGCCCCCCCGAAGGAAAAGGCGCCCAGCATTTT.

CDR3 sequence: CSARLSTGGAKNIQYF. The DNA of the CDR3 is TGCAGTGCTAGGCTGTCGACAGGGGGAGCCAAAAACATTCAGTACTTC. This chain joins TRBV20-1 and TRBJ2-4; TRBD1 aligns across 9 bases. CDR3 size: 16 residues. CDR1 is DFQATT, CDR2 SNEGSKA, per germline (reference sequence). V shed 3 bases, J shed 0 bases, and the junction held 6 bases outside the gene matches.

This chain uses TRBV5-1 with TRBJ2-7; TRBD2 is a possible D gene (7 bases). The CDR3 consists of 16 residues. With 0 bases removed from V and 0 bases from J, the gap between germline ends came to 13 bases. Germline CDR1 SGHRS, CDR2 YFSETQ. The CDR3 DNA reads TGCGCCAGCAGCTTGGCAGGCGGGGGCCGCTCCTACGAGCAGTACTTC. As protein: CASSLAGGGRSYEQYF. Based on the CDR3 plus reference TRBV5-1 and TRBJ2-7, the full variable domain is KAGVTQTPRYLIKTRGQQVTLSCSPISGHRSVSWYQQTPGQGLQFLFEYFSETQRNKGNFPGRFSGRQFSNSRSEMNVSTLELGDSALYLCASSLAGGGRSYEQYFGPGTRLTVT.

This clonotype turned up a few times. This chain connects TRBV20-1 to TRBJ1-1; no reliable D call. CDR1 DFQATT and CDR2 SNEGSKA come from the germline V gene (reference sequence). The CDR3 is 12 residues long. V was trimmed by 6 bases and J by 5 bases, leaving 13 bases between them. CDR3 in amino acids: CSAERAGTEAFF. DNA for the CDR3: TGCAGTGCCGAGAGGGCGGGGACTGAAGCTTTCTTT.